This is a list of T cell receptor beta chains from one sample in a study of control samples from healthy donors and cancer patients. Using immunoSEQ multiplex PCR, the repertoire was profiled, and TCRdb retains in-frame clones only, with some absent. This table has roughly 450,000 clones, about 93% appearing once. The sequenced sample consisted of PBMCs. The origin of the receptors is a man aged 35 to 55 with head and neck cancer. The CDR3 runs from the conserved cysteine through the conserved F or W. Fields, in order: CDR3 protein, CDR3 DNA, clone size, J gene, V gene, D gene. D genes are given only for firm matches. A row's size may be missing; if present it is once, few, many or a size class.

CDR3 protein: CASTTGGATNEKLFF; CDR3 DNA: TGTGCCAGTACAACAGGGGGCGCAACTAATGAAAAACTGTTTTTT; clone size: NA; J gene: TRBJ1-4; V gene: TRBV28; D gene: TRBD1
CDR3 protein: CSARGESPLHF; CDR3 DNA: TGCAGTGCTAGGGGGGAGTCACCCCTCCACTTT; clone size: NA; J gene: TRBJ1-6; V gene: TRBV20-1; D gene: NA
CDR3 protein: CAISESMGADGTDTQYF; CDR3 DNA: TGTGCCATCAGTGAGTCGATGGGGGCGGATGGCACAGATACGCAGTATTTT; clone size: NA; J gene: TRBJ2-3; V gene: TRBV10-3; D gene: NA
CDR3 protein: CASQPGPGQSGNTIYF; CDR3 DNA: TGCGCCAGCCAGCCCGGTCCAGGACAATCTGGAAACACCATATATTTT; clone size: NA; J gene: TRBJ1-3; V gene: TRBV5-1; D gene: NA
CDR3 protein: CASSLEGFNQPQHF; CDR3 DNA: TGTGCCAGCAGCTTAGAAGGGTTCAATCAGCCCCAGCATTTT; clone size: NA; J gene: TRBJ1-5; V gene: TRBV7-2; D gene: NA
CDR3 protein: CASSLDWVPVF; CDR3 DNA: TGTGCCAGCAGCTTAGATTGGGTTCCTGTATTC; clone size: NA; J gene: TRBJ2-7; V gene: TRBV7-9; D gene: NA
CDR3 protein: CAWSPGQQETQYF; CDR3 DNA: TGTGCCTGGAGCCCCGGGCAGCAAGAGACCCAGTACTTC; clone size: NA; J gene: TRBJ2-5; V gene: TRBV30; D gene: NA
CDR3 protein: CASSLGAVTYEQYF; CDR3 DNA: TGTGCCAGCAGCTTAGGTGCGGTTACCTACGAGCAGTACTTC; clone size: once; J gene: TRBJ2-7; V gene: TRBV11-2; D gene: NA
CDR3 protein: CASSPGAEETQYF; CDR3 DNA: TGCGCCAGCTCCCCGGGGGCTGAAGAGACCCAGTACTTC; clone size: NA; J gene: TRBJ2-5; V gene: TRBV5-1; D gene: NA
CDR3 protein: CASRFTDYQPQHF; CDR3 DNA: TGTGCCAGCAGATTCACCGACTATCAGCCCCAGCATTTT; clone size: NA; J gene: TRBJ1-5; V gene: TRBV28; D gene: NA
CDR3 protein: CASSASPPGTDTYEQYF; CDR3 DNA: TGTGCCAGCAGTGCCTCACCGCCCGGGACAGATACCTACGAGCAGTACTTC; clone size: NA; J gene: TRBJ2-7; V gene: TRBV27; D gene: TRBD1
CDR3 protein: CASQTSRNMNTEAFF; CDR3 DNA: TGTGCCAGCCAGACCAGTAGGAATATGAACACTGAAGCTTTCTTT; clone size: NA; J gene: TRBJ1-1; V gene: TRBV18; D gene: NA
CDR3 protein: CASSLAGTGAQYF; CDR3 DNA: TGTGCCAGCAGCCTAGCCGGGACAGGGGCGCAGTATTTT; clone size: NA; J gene: TRBJ2-3; V gene: TRBV14; D gene: TRBD1
CDR3 protein: CASSLEIDTQYF; CDR3 DNA: TGTGCCAGCAGCTTAGAAATAGATACGCAGTATTTT; clone size: NA; J gene: TRBJ2-3; V gene: TRBV7-9; D gene: NA
CDR3 protein: CASSVGVYQPQHF; CDR3 DNA: TGTGCCAGCAGCGTTGGAGTTTATCAGCCCCAGCATTTT; clone size: NA; J gene: TRBJ1-5; V gene: TRBV6-5; D gene: NA
CDR3 protein: CASSLTRATEAFF; CDR3 DNA: TGTGCCAGCAGTTTGACTAGGGCCACTGAAGCTTTCTTT; clone size: NA; J gene: TRBJ1-1; V gene: TRBV12-3/TRBV12-4; D gene: NA
CDR3 protein: CAWATGAGNEKLFF; CDR3 DNA: TGTGCCTGGGCGACAGGTGCAGGTAATGAAAAACTGTTTTTT; clone size: few; J gene: TRBJ1-4; V gene: TRBV30; D gene: NA
CDR3 protein: CASSLYPAGGGGELFF; CDR3 DNA: TGTGCCAGCAGTTTATACCCAGCAGGGGGTGGCGGGGAGCTGTTTTTT; clone size: NA; J gene: TRBJ2-2; V gene: TRBV28; D gene: TRBD1
CDR3 protein: CASSLIGGQEAFF; CDR3 DNA: TGTGCCAGCAGCTTAATAGGGGGTCAGGAAGCTTTCTTT; clone size: NA; J gene: TRBJ1-1; V gene: TRBV7-3; D gene: NA
CDR3 protein: CASSPGQGIISTEAFF; CDR3 DNA: TGTGCCAGCAGTCCGGGACAGGGGATAATTAGCACTGAAGCTTTCTTT; clone size: NA; J gene: TRBJ1-1; V gene: TRBV28; D gene: TRBD1
CDR3 protein: CAWRQTSGADTQYF; CDR3 DNA: TGTGCCTGGCGCCAGACTAGCGGGGCAGATACGCAGTATTTT; clone size: NA; J gene: TRBJ2-3; V gene: TRBV30; D gene: TRBD2
CDR3 protein: CASRSAAGGTEAFF; CDR3 DNA: TGTGCCAGTAGATCCGCGGCGGGGGGCACTGAAGCTTTCTTT; clone size: NA; J gene: TRBJ1-1; V gene: TRBV19; D gene: NA
CDR3 protein: CASSISRGTNEKLFF; CDR3 DNA: TGTGCCAGTAGTATATCGCGGGGAACTAATGAAAAACTGTTTTTT; clone size: NA; J gene: TRBJ1-4; V gene: TRBV19; D gene: NA
CDR3 protein: CASSQDRGAQPQHF; CDR3 DNA: TGCGCCAGCAGCCAAGATAGAGGTGCCCAGCCCCAGCATTTT; clone size: NA; J gene: TRBJ1-5; V gene: TRBV4-1; D gene: NA
CDR3 protein: CASSFPGLRDTEAFF; CDR3 DNA: TGTGCCAGCAGTTTTCCGGGGTTAAGAGACACTGAAGCTTTCTTT; clone size: NA; J gene: TRBJ1-1; V gene: TRBV28; D gene: NA
CDR3 protein: CASSQVMGGQPQHF; CDR3 DNA: TGCGCCAGCAGCCAAGTTATGGGTGGCCAGCCCCAGCATTTT; clone size: NA; J gene: TRBJ1-5; V gene: TRBV4-1; D gene: NA
CDR3 protein: CASSLALGRVGTEAFF; CDR3 DNA: TGTGCCAGCAGCTTGGCCTTGGGGAGGGTCGGCACTGAAGCTTTCTTT; clone size: few; J gene: TRBJ1-1; V gene: TRBV5-6; D gene: NA
CDR3 protein: CASSERTPSGTDTQYF; CDR3 DNA: TGTGCCAGCAGTGAGAGGACACCGAGCGGCACAGATACGCAGTATTTT; clone size: NA; J gene: TRBJ2-3; V gene: TRBV6-1; D gene: NA
CDR3 protein: CASSIVGQGQPQHF; CDR3 DNA: TGTGCCAGTAGTATCGTGGGACAGGGTCAGCCCCAGCATTTT; clone size: NA; J gene: TRBJ1-5; V gene: TRBV19; D gene: TRBD1
CDR3 protein: CSVTKGGEETQYF; CDR3 DNA: TGCAGCGTTACGAAGGGGGGCGAAGAGACCCAGTACTTC; clone size: once; J gene: TRBJ2-5; V gene: TRBV29-1; D gene: NA
CDR3 protein: CASSKAAPGQGANEQYF; CDR3 DNA: TGTGCCAGCAGCAAAGCAGCTCCGGGACAGGGGGCCAACGAGCAGTACTTC; clone size: NA; J gene: TRBJ2-7; V gene: TRBV21-1; D gene: NA
CDR3 protein: CASSRQGYNQPQHF; CDR3 DNA: TGTGCCAGCAGTCGACAGGGCTACAATCAGCCCCAGCATTTT; clone size: NA; J gene: TRBJ1-5; V gene: TRBV6-2/TRBV6-3; D gene: TRBD1
CDR3 protein: CASSPRGGYEKLFF; CDR3 DNA: TGTGCCAGCAGCCCGAGGGGGGGGTATGAAAAACTGTTTTTT; clone size: NA; J gene: TRBJ1-4; V gene: TRBV7-2; D gene: NA
CDR3 protein: CASSLGLGADTQYF; CDR3 DNA: TGTGCCAGCAGCTTAGGCCTAGGGGCAGATACGCAGTATTTT; clone size: NA; J gene: TRBJ2-3; V gene: TRBV7-9; D gene: NA
CDR3 protein: CASSYGDEQYF; CDR3 DNA: TGTGCCAGCAGTTATGGGGACGAGCAGTACTTC; clone size: once; J gene: TRBJ2-7; V gene: TRBV28; D gene: NA
CDR3 protein: CASKGQGRITDTQYF; CDR3 DNA: TGTGCCAGCAAAGGACAGGGGCGAATAACAGATACGCAGTATTTT; clone size: NA; J gene: TRBJ2-3; V gene: TRBV6-5; D gene: TRBD1
CDR3 protein: CASSPSQTFSYEQYF; CDR3 DNA: TGTGCCAGCAGCCCCAGCCAGACCTTCTCCTACGAGCAGTACTTC; clone size: NA; J gene: TRBJ2-7; V gene: TRBV9; D gene: NA
CDR3 protein: CASSRWDRGHEQFF; CDR3 DNA: TGTGCCAGTAGTAGATGGGACAGGGGGCATGAGCAGTTCTTC; clone size: NA; J gene: TRBJ2-1; V gene: TRBV19; D gene: TRBD1
CDR3 protein: CASSFQYGGVAKNIQYF; CDR3 DNA: TGTGCCAGCAGTTTTCAGTATGGGGGAGTAGCCAAAAACATTCAGTACTTC; clone size: NA; J gene: TRBJ2-4; V gene: TRBV28; D gene: NA
CDR3 protein: CASSIPNEKLFF; CDR3 DNA: TGTGCCAGTAGTATTCCGAATGAAAAACTGTTTTTT; clone size: NA; J gene: TRBJ1-4; V gene: TRBV19; D gene: NA
CDR3 protein: CASSASAGTGANVLTF; CDR3 DNA: TGTGCCAGCAGTGCCTCGGCTGGGACAGGGGCCAACGTCCTGACTTTC; clone size: NA; J gene: TRBJ2-6; V gene: TRBV2; D gene: NA
CDR3 protein: CASSWTSGGGSTDTQYF; CDR3 DNA: TGTGCCAGCAGTTGGACTAGCGGGGGAGGGAGCACAGATACGCAGTATTTT; clone size: NA; J gene: TRBJ2-3; V gene: TRBV6-4; D gene: TRBD2
CDR3 protein: CASSLYQGPDGYTF; CDR3 DNA: TGTGCCAGCAGTTTATATCAGGGGCCGGATGGCTACACCTTC; clone size: NA; J gene: TRBJ1-2; V gene: TRBV28; D gene: NA
CDR3 protein: CAWSVKVSQHQPQHF; CDR3 DNA: TGTGCCTGGAGTGTGAAGGTATCCCAACATCAGCCCCAGCATTTT; clone size: NA; J gene: TRBJ1-5; V gene: TRBV30; D gene: NA
CDR3 protein: CASIPLDTEAFF; CDR3 DNA: TGTGCCAGCATTCCTTTGGACACTGAAGCTTTCTTT; clone size: NA; J gene: TRBJ1-1; V gene: TRBV12-3/TRBV12-4; D gene: NA
CDR3 protein: CASRQTIDSGNTIYF; CDR3 DNA: TGCGCCAGCAGACAGACAATCGACTCTGGAAACACCATATATTTT; clone size: NA; J gene: TRBJ1-3; V gene: TRBV5-1; D gene: NA
CDR3 protein: CASSRPNQPQHF; CDR3 DNA: TGTGCCAGCAGCCGACCCAATCAGCCCCAGCATTTT; clone size: NA; J gene: TRBJ1-5; V gene: TRBV28; D gene: NA
CDR3 protein: CASSQQAVQVNYGYTF; CDR3 DNA: TGTGCCAGTAGCCAGCAGGCGGTACAGGTTAACTATGGCTACACCTTC; clone size: many; J gene: TRBJ1-2; V gene: TRBV19; D gene: NA
CDR3 protein: CASSWNSLETQYF; CDR3 DNA: TGCGCCAGCAGCTGGAATTCCTTGGAGACCCAGTACTTC; clone size: NA; J gene: TRBJ2-5; V gene: TRBV4-1; D gene: NA
CDR3 protein: CASSRDYNEQYF; CDR3 DNA: TGTGCCAGTAGTAGAGACTACAACGAGCAGTACTTC; clone size: NA; J gene: TRBJ2-7; V gene: TRBV19; D gene: NA